This T cell receptor (beta chain) was obtained from a study of response to subunit inactivated influenza vaccine (dated by TCRdb to the late 2010s). Notes on the research overall: To follow how T cells responded to a trivalent subunit inactivated influenza vaccine, the researchers relied on deep quantitative profiling of the T cell receptor repertoire. Broader findings and caveats from the paper: The authors suggested that each seasonal influenza vaccination may recruit only a limited number of new T cells.

Turning to this clonotype: Its antigen is still unknown. Qualities for individual bases were not recorded, and no much larger clone is one base off.

Per the germline V gene, SGDLS is the CDR1 and YYNGEE is the CDR2. The V end loses 3 bases and the J end loses 2 bases, and a stretch of 12 bases separates them. CDR3 length: 15 amino acids, cysteine to phenylalanine. The read is trimmed to its CDR3 DNA, 45 bases read in frame from base 1. Library preparation used RT-PCR. Data came from an Illumina HiSeq 2500. TCRdb passed the public sequencing reads through fastp at Q25 and MiXCR, retaining productive beta sequences. Every CDR3 protein is listed once, alongside the most common genes and DNA of its rows. The sample includes over 750,000 distinct CDR3 sequences, with 21% observed a single time. The top ten clones comprise approximately 10% of the sample.

In this chain, TRBV9 is recombined with TRBJ2-1; confidence is insufficient to name the D gene. Source: PBMCs from blood, taken 5 to 6 days after vaccination. The TCR sequence derives from a man aged 45-65 years who received an inactivated influenza vaccine. Donor details come from another sample of the same person, matched by shared clones. The sequence in DNA is TGTGCCAGCAGCGATGCTTCCCCTCCCTACAATGAGCAGTTCTTC. Its amino acids are CASSDASPPYNEQFF. Beyond the CDR3, the reference TRBV9 and TRBJ2-1 genes provide the residues; the full variable domain reads: DSGVTQTPKHLITATGQRVTLRCSPRSGDLSVYWYQQSLDQGLQFLIQYYNGEERAKGNILERFSAQQFPDLHSELNLSSLELGDSALYFCASSDASPPYNEQFFGPGTRLTVL.